This TCR beta chain is from a study of patients and donors after allogeneic stem cell transplantation. This CDR3 is 15 amino acids long. V trimming: 4 bases; J trimming: 7 bases; junction bases outside the gene matches: 5. The germline CDR1 and CDR2 sequences are SGHRS and YFSETQ. TCRdb ran MiXCR on the RT-PCR reads and lists one entry per CDR3 protein. Of roughly 250,000 distinct CDR3 sequences in the sample, around 14% were seen once. This clonotype has only one observation. Material: blood, either unsorted or a sorted T cell fraction (not recorded which). This TCR came from a human donor who was either an allogeneic HSCT recipient or a stem cell or donor lymphocyte infusion donor (not recorded which). It is not recorded whose cells these are; they may come from a transplant donor. The rearrangement uses TRBV5-1 and TRBJ1-6, with TRBD1 matching over 10 bases. The CDR3 spells CASSETGQGNSPLHF. CDR3 bases: TGCGCCAGCAGCGAAACGGGACAGGGGAATTCACCCCTCCACTTT.